This is a list of T cell receptor beta chains from one sample in a study of cytotoxic CD8 clonotypes in ibrutinib-treated CLL. The data were produced by immunoSEQ multiplex PCR, yet TCRdb's version contains in-frame clones alone and is incomplete. This table holds more than 55,000 clones, approximately 71% found once. Sequenced here: PBMCs, sampled after 12 months of ibrutinib treatment. These receptors all come from a human donor with chronic lymphocytic leukemia. The conserved cysteine and the conserved F or W are not part of the CDR3 here. A D gene is named only where the DNA matches it firmly.

>TRBV28|12|.
ASSFSGGNTEAF
>TRBV2|14|TRBD2
ASSELPSGLYNEQF
>TRBV18|12|.
ASSPEWGPVTQY
>TRBV30|9|.
AWAGTLRAF
>TRBV19|11|.
ASSTRDPTEAF
>TRBV15|14|.
ATSRPQGMNTGELF
>TRBV5-5|13|.
ASSQLSGEAYEQY
>TRBV28|13|TRBD2
ASLGLAGAYNEQF
>TRBV6-1|12|.
ASREVSGAYGYT
>TRBV7-9|10|.
ASTNQPYEQY
>TRBV27|12|.
ASSVEWRTGELF
>TRBV2|12|.
ASRQNGGDQPQH
>TRBV9|11|.
ASSVNPGGEAF
>TRBV5-4|13|TRBD2
ASSPSSGRAGVQF
>TRBV19|12|.
ASSTLQRTDTQY
>TRBV18|14|.
ASSRFLKRDTDTQY